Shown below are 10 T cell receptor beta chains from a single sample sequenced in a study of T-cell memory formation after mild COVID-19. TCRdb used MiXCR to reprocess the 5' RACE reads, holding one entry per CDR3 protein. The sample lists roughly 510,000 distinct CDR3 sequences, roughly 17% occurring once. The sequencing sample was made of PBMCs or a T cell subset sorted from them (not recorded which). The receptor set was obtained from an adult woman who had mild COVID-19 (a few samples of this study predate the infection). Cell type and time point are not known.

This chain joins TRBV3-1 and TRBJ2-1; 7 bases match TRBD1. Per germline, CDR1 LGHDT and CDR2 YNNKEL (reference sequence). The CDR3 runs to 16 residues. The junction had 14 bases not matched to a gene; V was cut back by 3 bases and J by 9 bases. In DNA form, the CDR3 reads TGTGCCAGCAGCCAGCAACAGGGGTTCCTGCCACCTGAGCAGTTCTTC. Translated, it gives CASSQQQGFLPPEQFF.

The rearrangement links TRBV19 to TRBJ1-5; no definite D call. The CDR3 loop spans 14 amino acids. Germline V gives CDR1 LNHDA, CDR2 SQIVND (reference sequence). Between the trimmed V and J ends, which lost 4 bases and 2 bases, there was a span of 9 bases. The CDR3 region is CASSRGEGNQPQHF. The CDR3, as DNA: TGTGCCAGTAGTAGAGGTGAGGGCAATCAGCCCCAGCATTTT.

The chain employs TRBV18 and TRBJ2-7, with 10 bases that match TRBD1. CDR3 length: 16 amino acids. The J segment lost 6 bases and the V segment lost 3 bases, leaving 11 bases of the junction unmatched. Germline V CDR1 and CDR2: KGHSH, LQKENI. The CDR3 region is CASSPGPGTGVPEQYF. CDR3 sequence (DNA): TGTGCCAGCTCACCGGGACCGGGGACAGGGGTCCCCGAGCAGTACTTC.

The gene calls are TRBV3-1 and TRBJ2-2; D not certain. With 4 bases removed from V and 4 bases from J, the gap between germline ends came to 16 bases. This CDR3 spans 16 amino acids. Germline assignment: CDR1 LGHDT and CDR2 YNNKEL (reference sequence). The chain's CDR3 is CASSPQRVWVTGELFF. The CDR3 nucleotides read TGTGCCAGCAGCCCCCAGCGTGTTTGGGTCACCGGGGAGCTGTTTTTT.

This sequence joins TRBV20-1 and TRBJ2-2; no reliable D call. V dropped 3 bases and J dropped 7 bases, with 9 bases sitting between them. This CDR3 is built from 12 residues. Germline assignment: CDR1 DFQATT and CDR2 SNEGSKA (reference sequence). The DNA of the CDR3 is TGCAGTGCTAGTCTATCTGACGGGGAGCTGTTTTTT. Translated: CSASLSDGELFF.

In DNA form, the CDR3 reads TGCAGCGTAGAACGGGCCCGGGGCGGGAGGGGAACAGATACGCAGTATTTT. Protein: CSVERARGGRGTDTQYF. J is TRBJ2-3 and V is TRBV29-1, with 9 bases aligning to TRBD2. CDR1 and CDR2 (germline): SQVTM, ANQGSEA. The CDR3 loop spans 17 amino acids. Unmatched junction bases numbered 16, after V lost 6 bases and J lost 3 bases.

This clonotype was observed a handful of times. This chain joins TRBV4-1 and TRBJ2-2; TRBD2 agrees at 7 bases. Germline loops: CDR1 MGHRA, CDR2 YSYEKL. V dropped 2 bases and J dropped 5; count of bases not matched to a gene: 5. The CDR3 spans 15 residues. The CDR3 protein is CASSQSGRGTGELFF. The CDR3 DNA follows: TGCGCCAGCAGCCAATCCGGGCGGGGGACCGGGGAGCTGTTTTTT.

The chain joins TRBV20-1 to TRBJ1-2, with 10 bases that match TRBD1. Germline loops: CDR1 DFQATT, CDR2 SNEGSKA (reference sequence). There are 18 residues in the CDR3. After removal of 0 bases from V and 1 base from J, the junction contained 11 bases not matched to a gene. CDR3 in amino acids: CSARDSGTGVRRNYGYTF. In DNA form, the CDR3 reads TGCAGTGCTAGAGATTCCGGGACAGGGGTTCGTCGTAACTATGGCTACACCTTC.

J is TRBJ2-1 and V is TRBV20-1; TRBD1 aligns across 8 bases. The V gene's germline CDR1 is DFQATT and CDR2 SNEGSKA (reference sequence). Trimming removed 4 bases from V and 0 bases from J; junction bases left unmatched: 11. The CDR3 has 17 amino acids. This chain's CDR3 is CSAIGQGSSGSYNEQFF. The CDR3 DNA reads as TGCAGTGCTATCGGACAGGGCTCTTCAGGCTCCTACAATGAGCAGTTCTTC.

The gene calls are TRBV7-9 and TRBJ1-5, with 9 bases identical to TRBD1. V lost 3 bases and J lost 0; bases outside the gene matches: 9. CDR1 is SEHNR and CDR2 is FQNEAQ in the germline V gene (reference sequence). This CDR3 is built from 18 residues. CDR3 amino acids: CASSFTGTGHYSNQPQHF. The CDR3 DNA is TGTGCCAGCAGCTTTACCGGGACAGGGCACTATAGCAATCAGCCCCAGCATTTT.